The 10 T cell receptor beta chains below come from one sample, sequenced in a study of T-cell memory formation after mild COVID-19. TCRdb recomputed calls from the 5' RACE reads with MiXCR, one row per CDR3 protein. Of about 350,000 distinct CDR3 sequences listed, roughly an eighth are singletons. Sequences were obtained from PBMCs or a T cell subset sorted from them (not recorded which). These receptors were collected from a young man who had mild COVID-19 (a few samples of this study predate the infection). Cell type and time point are not known.

This clonotype was counted only a few times. CDR3 protein: CASSPEPVSAGANVLTF. CDR3 DNA: TGTGCCAGCAGCCCGGAGCCAGTCTCGGCTGGGGCCAACGTCCTGACTTTC. The genes are TRBV4-2 and TRBJ2-6; D call uncertain. Trimming left V 4 bases short and J 2 bases short, with 15 bases between. The CDR3 is 17 residues long. Germline CDR1 is LGHNA and CDR2 is YNFKEQ.

The table lists this clonotype with many counts. The rearrangement uses TRBV7-6 and TRBJ2-4; D perhaps matches TRBD1 (7 bases). V lost 5 bases and J lost 8, with 16 bases in between. The CDR3 runs to 14 residues. Germline loops: CDR1 SGHVS, CDR2 FNYEAQ. In DNA, the CDR3 is TGTGCCAGCAGCATGACAGGGTGGGGGGACATTCAGTACTTC. This gives the protein CASSMTGWGDIQYF.

J is TRBJ1-2 and V is TRBV4-1; D gene ambiguous. This CDR3 spans 13 amino acids. Trimming shortened V by 0 bases and J by 8 bases, and 10 bases separated the two germline ends. The germline gives CDR1 MGHRA, CDR2 YSYEKL. The chain's CDR3 is CASSQEGNQGYTF. The CDR3 DNA reads as TGCGCCAGCAGCCAAGAAGGGAACCAGGGCTACACCTTC.

The sample holds a few counts of this clonotype. The CDR3 DNA sequence: TGCAGTGCTAGAGCAACCGGAACTAATTCACCCCTCCACTTT. Translated, it gives CSARATGTNSPLHF. The rearrangement joins TRBV20-1 to TRBJ1-6, with unresolved D. The CDR3 has 14 residues. Germline V gene sequence: CDR1 DFQATT, CDR2 SNEGSKA (reference sequence). With 1 base removed from V and 6 bases from J, the gap between germline ends came to 10 bases.

This sequence joins TRBV11-2 and TRBJ2-3; 8 positions match TRBD2. Germline V gives CDR1 SGHAT, CDR2 FQNNGV. The CDR3 loop spans 14 amino acids. Trimming removed 8 bases from V and 6 bases from J; junction bases left unmatched: 10. As DNA, the CDR3 is TGTGCCAGCGTACGAACGGGGGGGCGCGATACGCAGTATTTT. Its translation: CASVRTGGRDTQYF. Drawing the rest from reference TRBV11-2 and TRBJ2-3, the complete variable domain is EAGVAQSPRYKIIEKRQSVAFWCNPISGHATLYWYQQILGQGPKLLIQFQNNGVVDDSQLPKDRFSAERLKGVDSTLKIQPAKLEDSAVYLCASVRTGGRDTQYFGPGTRLTVL.

This chain uses TRBV30 with TRBJ2-3; D ambiguous. Germline V gives CDR1 GTSNPN, CDR2 SVGIG (reference sequence). Trimming cost V 3 bases and J 0 bases, with 13 bases left between them. This CDR3 region has 15 residues. CDR3 in amino acids: CAWSGRLGSTDTQYF. The CDR3 DNA reads as TGTGCCTGGAGCGGTCGGCTGGGAAGCACAGATACGCAGTATTTT. Together with reference TRBV30 and TRBJ2-3, the CDR3 gives the full variable domain: SQTIHQWPATLVQPVGSPLSLECTVEGTSNPNLYWYRQAAGRGLQLLFYSVGIGQISSEVPQNLSASRPQDRQFILSSKKLLLSDSGFYLCAWSGRLGSTDTQYFGPGTRLTVL.

The chain has TRBV5-1 and TRBJ2-3; 8 bases agree with TRBD1. CDR1 is SGHRS and CDR2 is YFSETQ in the germline V gene. The CDR3 sequence is 16 residues long. The V gene end was trimmed by 4 bases and the J gene end by 0 bases; junction bases not matched to a gene: 7. CDR3 bases: TGCGCCAGCAGCCCACCCCGACAGGGGAGCACAGATACGCAGTATTTT. It is translated as CASSPPRQGSTDTQYF.

This chain joins TRBV12-3 or TRBV12-4 and TRBJ1-2; D remains ambiguous. Trimming cost V 8 bases and J 8 bases, with 12 bases left between them. The CDR3 consists of 11 residues. CDR3 amino acids: CASLGGGGYTF. The CDR3 DNA sequence: TGTGCCAGCTTGGGAGGTGGGGGCTACACCTTC.

In this sample, this clonotype turned up many times. The chain joins TRBV4-2 to TRBJ2-5; TRBD2 matches at 8 bases. Trimming at V came to 1 base and at J to 5 bases, leaving 6 bases not matched to a gene. CDR1 and CDR2 (germline): LGHNA, YNFKEQ. The CDR3 extends over 15 amino acids. The CDR3, as DNA: TGTGCCAGCAGCCAAGGGGGACTAGGTGTGGAGACCCAGTACTTC. It yields the protein CASSQGGLGVETQYF.

A few counts support this clonotype. CDR3 protein: CASSANSGGAPYNEQFF. The CDR3 nucleotides read TGTGCCAGCAGTGCCAATAGCGGGGGGGCCCCCTACAATGAGCAGTTCTTC. The chain recombines TRBV6-2 or TRBV6-3 with TRBJ2-1; 11 bases fit TRBD2. The CDR3 length is 17 residues. Unmatched junction bases numbered 8, after V lost 5 bases and J lost 2 bases. CDR1 and CDR2 (germline): MNHEY, SVGEGT.